Below are 24 T cell receptor beta chains sequenced from a single sample in a study of blood T cell repertoires in COVID-19. Data came from immunoSEQ multiplex PCR; TCRdb stores just in-frame clones and leaves some out. The sample carries some 140,000 clones, approximately 80% recorded once. The sequencing input was peripheral blood. These receptors were collected from an older woman with COVID-19, enrolled during active disease.

DNA of the CDR3: TGTGCCAGCTCACCACGCGCCGGGACAGGGCGTGGGGACACCGGGGAGCTGTTTTTT. It specifies CASSPRAGTGRGDTGELFF. The V gene is TRBV18, the J gene TRBJ2-2; 9 bases match TRBD1. Germline lookup yields CDR1 KGHSH and CDR2 LQKENI. The length of the CDR3 is 19 residues. V lost 1 base and J lost 3; bases outside the gene matches: 12.

The V call is TRBV21-1, the J call TRBJ2-5; the D call in the table, TRBD1, was not verified against the DNA. TRBV21-1 is a known pseudogene. The CDR3 is made up of 13 amino acids. The CDR3 reads CASSARGHETQYF. CDR3 DNA: TGTGCCAGCAGCGCCAGGGGGCACGAGACCCAGTACTTC.

The V call is TRBV5-1, the J call TRBJ1-6, with 9 bases identical to TRBD1. The CDR3 runs to 14 residues. Germline lookup yields CDR1 SGHRS and CDR2 YFSETQ. V lost 2 bases to trimming and J lost 8 bases; unmatched junction nucleotides: 2. The CDR3 DNA reads TGCGCCAGCAGCTTAGGGGACAGGGATTCACCCCTCCACTTT. This encodes CASSLGDRDSPLHF.

Only one count was recorded for this clone. The CDR3 loop reads CSARQGTPQHF. The CDR3, as DNA: TGCAGTGCCAGACAGGGGACGCCCCAGCATTTT. The chain links TRBV20-1 to TRBJ1-5; TRBD1 agrees at 8 bases. V trimming: 6 bases; J trimming: 9 bases; junction bases outside the gene matches: 4. The V gene's germline CDR1 is DFQATT and CDR2 SNEGSKA (reference sequence). The CDR3 has 11 amino acids.

The chain carries TRBV29-1 and TRBJ1-4, with a tentative D call TRBD1 (6 bases). Germline V gene lookup returns CDR1 SQVTM and CDR2 ANQGSEA. The CDR3 runs to 12 residues. V was trimmed by 3 bases and J by 11 bases, leaving 13 bases between them. CDR3 nucleotides: TGCAGCGTTGACGAGGATCAGGGGAAACTGTTTTTT. This translates into CSVDEDQGKLFF.

This chain uses TRBV19 with TRBJ1-5; D is unresolved. Looked up from germline, CDR1 is LNHDA and CDR2 is SQIVND (reference sequence). V lost 4 bases and J lost 9, with 13 bases in between. This CDR3 has 13 residues. CDR3 nucleotide sequence: TGTGCCAGTAGTACCACACAAATGTGGCCCCAGCATTTT. The encoded protein is CASSTTQMWPQHF.

This clone was recorded once. The chain couples TRBV6-5 to TRBJ1-1, with D hard to call. V was clipped by 0 bases and J by 1 base, with 6 bases between them. Germline CDR1 reads MNHEY; CDR2 reads SVGAGI. The CDR3 runs to 14 residues. The CDR3 DNA sequence: TGTGCCAGCAGTTACTCGCGGCGGAACACTGAAGCTTTCTTT. Translation: CASSYSRRNTEAFF.

This clone appeared a few times. Other DNA sequences in this specimen translate into the identical CDR3. The V and J genes are TRBV3-1 (or the pseudogene TRBV3-2) and TRBJ2-1; D possibly corresponds to TRBD2 (6 bases). Germline CDR1 and CDR2: LGHDT and YNNKEL (reference sequence). The CDR3 is made up of 12 amino acids. Trimming removed 4 bases from V and 6 bases from J, with 7 bases in between. The chain's CDR3 is CASSRRGNEQFF. The CDR3 DNA sequence: TGTGCCAGCAGCCGGAGGGGCAATGAGCAGTTCTTC.

This rearrangement joins TRBV6-4 to TRBJ2-3, with a weak D call TRBD2 (5 bases). V lost 0 bases and J 0 bases, leaving 10 bases between the germline ends. The CDR3 covers 16 residues. Germline V CDR1 and CDR2: MRHNA, SNTAGT. The CDR3 region is CASSDSMEASTDTQYF. Here the CDR3 DNA reads TGTGCCAGCAGTGACTCCATGGAGGCCAGCACAGATACGCAGTATTTT.

The chain is built from TRBV27 and TRBJ1-5; D call uncertain. This CDR3 comprises 16 residues. Germline V gene data show CDR1 as MNHEY and CDR2 as SMNVEV (reference sequence). With 5 bases removed from V and 1 base from J, the gap between germline ends came to 15 bases. The CDR3 DNA reads as TGTGCCAGCAGTCCAGGTCAAGGTGGGAGCAATCAGCCCCAGCATTTT. Amino acid sequence: CASSPGQGGSNQPQHF.

V usage is TRBV25-1 and J usage is TRBJ1-2, with D possibly TRBD1 on 5 matching bases. Trimming took 9 bases from V and 4 from J, leaving 18 bases between them. The CDR3 has 14 amino acids. The germline gives CDR1 MGHDK, CDR2 SYGVNS. Written as DNA, the CDR3 is TGTGCCAGTCGTACCGGAGGGGACGGCTATGGCTACACCTTC. This translates into CASRTGGDGYGYTF.

This clone was counted a single time. This chain links TRBV6-2 or TRBV6-3 with TRBJ2-1; the D gene is possibly TRBD2 (6 bases). Germline CDR1 is MNHEY and CDR2 is SVGEGT. This CDR3 region has 13 residues. The V end was cut by 6 bases, the J end by 9 bases, with 15 bases between. In DNA, the CDR3 is TGTGCCAGCAGCGAACGCCGGGAGACTGAGCAGTTCTTC. This gives the protein CASSERRETEQFF.

The chain employs TRBV5-1 and TRBJ1-3; tentatively, D is TRBD1 (6 bases). The germline gives CDR1 SGHRS, CDR2 YFSETQ. V lost 3 bases and J lost 0, with 10 bases in between. The CDR3 is 15 residues long. CDR3 amino acids: CASSWGQSSGNTIYF. The DNA of the CDR3 is TGCGCCAGCAGCTGGGGACAAAGCTCTGGAAACACCATATATTTT.

CDR3 nucleotide sequence: TGTGCCAGTGCTGACAGGGGGCGCGGGGATCAGCCCCAGCATTTT. It specifies CASADRGRGDQPQHF. The chain combines TRBV19 with TRBJ1-5; 10 nucleotides agree with TRBD1. The junction had 9 bases not matched to a gene; V was cut back by 8 bases and J by 5 bases. The germline CDR1 and CDR2 sequences are LNHDA and SQIVND (reference sequence). This CDR3 spans 15 amino acids.

This clone was detected only a few times. The chain uses TRBV3-1 (or the pseudogene TRBV3-2) and TRBJ2-1; TRBD2 matches 10 bases. The CDR3 runs to 18 residues. The V segment lost 1 base and the J segment 7 bases; nucleotides outside the gene matches: 13. Germline V gene lookup returns CDR1 LGHDT and CDR2 YNNKEL (reference sequence). CDR3 sequence reads: CASSQGASGSRGKNEQFF. CDR3 bases: TGTGCCAGCAGCCAAGGAGCTAGCGGGAGCCGAGGGAAGAATGAGCAGTTCTTC.

J is TRBJ2-1 and V is TRBV6-6; D may be TRBD2 (5 bases). Germline CDR1 reads MNHNY; CDR2 reads SVGAGI (reference sequence). The CDR3 length is 13 residues. V was trimmed by 7 bases and J by 1 base, leaving 8 bases between them. The CDR3 is CASTSLSYNEQFF. The CDR3 DNA follows: TGTGCCAGCACTAGCCTTTCCTACAATGAGCAGTTCTTC.

There are a few counts of this clone. The chain couples TRBV7-9 to TRBJ1-6; TRBD1 is a possible D gene (6 bases). The V and J ends lost 2 bases and 13 bases respectively, with 12 bases between them. The germline CDR1 and CDR2 sequences are SEHNR and FQNEAQ (reference sequence). This CDR3 is 13 amino acids long. The CDR3 here is CASSLFVQGPLHF. The CDR3 bases are TGTGCCAGCAGCTTATTCGTACAGGGTCCCCTCCACTTT.

This sequence joins TRBV14 and TRBJ2-3, with D tentatively TRBD1 (6 bases). Germline CDR1 reads SGHDN; CDR2 reads FVKESK. The CDR3 contains 14 residues. V lost 5 bases and J 0 bases, leaving 9 bases between the germline ends. The CDR3 DNA follows: TGTGCCAGCAGCTTCGGACAGAGCACAGATACGCAGTATTTT. This gives the protein CASSFGQSTDTQYF.

The chain employs TRBV9 and TRBJ1-2, with TRBD1 matching over 9 bases. Unmatched junction bases numbered 6, after V lost 3 bases and J lost 3 bases. Germline loops: CDR1 SGDLS, CDR2 YYNGEE. CDR3 length equals 15 residues. The CDR3, as DNA: TGTGCCAGCAGCGCGGGACAGGGAATCGACTATGGCTACACCTTC. As protein: CASSAGQGIDYGYTF.

This clone was seen a single time. The chain couples TRBV7-9 to TRBJ1-2; D unresolved. CDR3 length: 15 amino acids. V lost 4 bases and J 8 bases, leaving 20 bases between the germline ends. The germline V gene encodes CDR1 SEHNR and CDR2 FQNEAQ (reference sequence). CDR3 coding DNA: TGTGCCAGCAGCTCCATAGAGCGGTCCACCGGGGGCTACACCTTC. Its protein is CASSSIERSTGGYTF.

This clone occurred once. This chain links TRBV24-1 with TRBJ1-4, with TRBD1 as a possible D gene (5 bases). This CDR3 has 16 residues. Looked up from germline, CDR1 is KGHDR and CDR2 is SFDVKD. V was clipped by 3 bases and J by 0 bases, with 10 bases between them. CDR3 residues: CATSDGGAATNEKLFF. CDR3 bases: TGTGCCACCAGTGATGGCGGGGCCGCAACTAATGAAAAACTGTTTTTT.

The chain carries TRBV7-8 and TRBJ2-7; maybe TRBD1 (5 bases). CDR1 is SGHVS and CDR2 is FQNEAQ in the germline V gene. The CDR3 has 16 residues. The V gene lost 1 base and the J gene lost 3 bases, with 16 bases spanning the gap. CDR3 residues: CASSLGTSRAVYEQYV. For the CDR3, the DNA is TGTGCCAGCAGCTTAGGAACGAGCAGGGCAGTCTACGAGCAGTACGTC.

The chain carries TRBV6-1 and TRBJ2-6; D gene unclear. The CDR3 has 15 residues. V was shortened by 1 base and J by 0 bases, with 4 bases between the two germline ends. The germline gives CDR1 MNHNS, CDR2 SASEGT. The chain's CDR3 is CASSEGSSGANVLTF. CDR3 nucleotides: TGTGCCAGCAGTGAAGGGAGCTCTGGGGCCAACGTCCTGACTTTC.

The chain is built from TRBV11-2 and TRBJ1-4; D is possibly TRBD1 (5 bases). V lost 3 bases and J lost 2, with 10 bases in between. The CDR3 is 15 amino acids. CDR1 is SGHAT, CDR2 FQNNGV, per germline. The CDR3 nucleotides read TGTGCCAGCAGCTTTATCGGGGGGACTAATGAAAAACTGTTTTTT. Protein sequence: CASSFIGGTNEKLFF.